This T cell receptor beta chain stems from a study of early T cells in non-severe SARS-CoV-2 infection. Study-wide background: Chains stayed unpaired after sequencing of bulk RNA from unsorted whole blood.

The CDR3 has 13 amino acids. The study, taken as a whole, reports: Anti-spike CD8 responses were favored by VDJdb matching, which missed private and CD4 specificities.

Individual cDNA molecules received unique molecular identifiers. TCRdb re-analysed the 5' RACE reads in MiXCR, keeping a single row per CDR3 protein. The table shows roughly 97,000 distinct CDR3 sequences, with about 11% occurring only once. This clonotype was found many times. Its specificity is unknown. This TCR was recovered from an adult who was a healthcare worker with PCR-confirmed SARS-CoV-2 infection or an uninfected control (not recorded which). The sample here was whole blood, taken at baseline. V gene TRBV21-1 combines with J gene TRBJ1-6; the listed D gene, TRBD1, was not tested against the DNA. TRBV21-1 is listed as a pseudogene. The CDR3 spells CASSRNGGSPLHF. CDR3 coding DNA: TGTGCCAGCAGCAGGAACGGGGGCTCACCCCTCCACTTT.